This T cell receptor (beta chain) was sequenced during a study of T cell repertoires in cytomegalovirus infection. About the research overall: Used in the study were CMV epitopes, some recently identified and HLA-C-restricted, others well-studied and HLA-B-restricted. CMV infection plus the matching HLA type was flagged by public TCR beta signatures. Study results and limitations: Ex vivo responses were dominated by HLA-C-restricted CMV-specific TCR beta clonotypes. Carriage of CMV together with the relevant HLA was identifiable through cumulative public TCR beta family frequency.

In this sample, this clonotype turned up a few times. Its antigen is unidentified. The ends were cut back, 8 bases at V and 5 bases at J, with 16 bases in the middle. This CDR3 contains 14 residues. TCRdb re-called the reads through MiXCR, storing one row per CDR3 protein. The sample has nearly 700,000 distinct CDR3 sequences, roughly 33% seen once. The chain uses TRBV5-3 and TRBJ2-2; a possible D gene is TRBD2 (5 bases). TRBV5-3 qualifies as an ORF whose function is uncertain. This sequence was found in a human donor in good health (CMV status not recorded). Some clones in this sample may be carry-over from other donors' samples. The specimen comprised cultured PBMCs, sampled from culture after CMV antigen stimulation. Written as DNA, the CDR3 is TGTGCCAGCAGCCATGAGGGCCAGACCGGGGAGCTGTTTTTT. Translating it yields CASSHEGQTGELFF.